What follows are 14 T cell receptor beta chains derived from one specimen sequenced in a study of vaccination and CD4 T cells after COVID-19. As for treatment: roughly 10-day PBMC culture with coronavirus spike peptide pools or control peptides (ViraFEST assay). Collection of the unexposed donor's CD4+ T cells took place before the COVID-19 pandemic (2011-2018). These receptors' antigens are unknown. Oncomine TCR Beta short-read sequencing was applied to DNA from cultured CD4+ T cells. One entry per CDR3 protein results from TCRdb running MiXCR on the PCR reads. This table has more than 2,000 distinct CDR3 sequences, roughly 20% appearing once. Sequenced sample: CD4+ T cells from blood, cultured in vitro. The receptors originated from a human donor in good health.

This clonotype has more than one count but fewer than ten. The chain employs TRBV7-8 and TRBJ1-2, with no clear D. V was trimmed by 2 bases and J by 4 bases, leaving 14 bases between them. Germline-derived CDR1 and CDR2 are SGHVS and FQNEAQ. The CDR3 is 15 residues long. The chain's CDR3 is CASSLSNRASYGYTF. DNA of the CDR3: TGTGCCAGCAGCTTAAGTAATCGGGCCTCCTATGGCTACACCTTC.

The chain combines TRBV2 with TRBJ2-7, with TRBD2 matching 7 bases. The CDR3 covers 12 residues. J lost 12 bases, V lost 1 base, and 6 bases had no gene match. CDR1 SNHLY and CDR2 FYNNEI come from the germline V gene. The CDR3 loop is CASSEGLAVPYF. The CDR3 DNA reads TGTGCCAGCAGTGAAGGACTAGCCGTACCGTACTTC.

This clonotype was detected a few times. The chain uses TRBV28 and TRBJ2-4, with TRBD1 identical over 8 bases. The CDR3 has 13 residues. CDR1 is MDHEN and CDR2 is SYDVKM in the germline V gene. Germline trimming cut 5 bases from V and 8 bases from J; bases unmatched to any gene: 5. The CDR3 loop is CASSPGGMDIQYF. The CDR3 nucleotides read TGTGCCAGCAGTCCAGGGGGCATGGACATTCAGTACTTC.

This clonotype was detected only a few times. CDR3 DNA: TGCGCCAGCAGCCGCGACCTCCGGGACAGGGGGCGAGGCTACACCTTC. As protein: CASSRDLRDRGRGYTF. The chain joins TRBV4-3 to TRBJ1-2, with 12 nucleotides matching TRBD1. The CDR3 loop spans 16 amino acids. J gave up 8 bases and V 4 bases, and 11 bases lay outside the gene matches. The germline gives CDR1 LGHNA, CDR2 YSLEER.

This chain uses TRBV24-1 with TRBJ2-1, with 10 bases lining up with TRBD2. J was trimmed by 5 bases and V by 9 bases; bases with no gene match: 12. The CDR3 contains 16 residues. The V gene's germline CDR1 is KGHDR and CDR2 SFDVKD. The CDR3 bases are TGTGCCACCGGGGGGGGCCAGCTAGCGGGAGACAATGAGCAGTTCTTC. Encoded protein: CATGGGQLAGDNEQFF.

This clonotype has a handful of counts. The DNA for the CDR3 is TGCAGTGCTCGGGACAGGGTAAGCGCTGGGGCCAACGTCCTGACTTTC. As protein: CSARDRVSAGANVLTF. The chain is built from TRBV20-1 and TRBJ2-6; 9 nucleotides align to TRBD1. The CDR3 consists of 16 residues. V was clipped by 5 bases and J by 2 bases; unmatched bases: 7. Germline assignment: CDR1 DFQATT and CDR2 SNEGSKA (reference sequence).

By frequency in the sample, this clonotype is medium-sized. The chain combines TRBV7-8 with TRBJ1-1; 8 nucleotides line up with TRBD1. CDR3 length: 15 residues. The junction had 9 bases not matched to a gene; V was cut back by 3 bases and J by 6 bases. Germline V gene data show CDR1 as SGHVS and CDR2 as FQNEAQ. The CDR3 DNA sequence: TGTGCCAGCAGCTTGACAGGGGCGCGTGGGGCTGAAGCTTTCTTT. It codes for CASSLTGARGAEAFF.

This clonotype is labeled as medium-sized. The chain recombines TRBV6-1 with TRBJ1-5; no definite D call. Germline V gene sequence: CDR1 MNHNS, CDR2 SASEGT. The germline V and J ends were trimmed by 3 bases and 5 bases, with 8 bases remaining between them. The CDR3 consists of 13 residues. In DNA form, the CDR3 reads TGTGCCAGCAGTGAGGCCGGTCATCAGCCCCAGCATTTT. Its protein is CASSEAGHQPQHF.

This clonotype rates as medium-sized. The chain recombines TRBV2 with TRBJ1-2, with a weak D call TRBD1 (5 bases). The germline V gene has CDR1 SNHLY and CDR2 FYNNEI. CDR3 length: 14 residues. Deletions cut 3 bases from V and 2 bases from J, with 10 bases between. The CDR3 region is CASSEVTGNYGYTF. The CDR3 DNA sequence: TGTGCCAGCAGTGAGGTTACAGGCAACTATGGCTACACCTTC.

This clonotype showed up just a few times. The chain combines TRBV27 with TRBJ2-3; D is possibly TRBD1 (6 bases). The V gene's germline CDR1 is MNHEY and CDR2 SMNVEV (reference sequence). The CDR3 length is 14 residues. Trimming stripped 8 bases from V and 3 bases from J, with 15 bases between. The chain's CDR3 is CASGLYTGTDTQYF. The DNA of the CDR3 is TGTGCCAGCGGGCTCTACACAGGGACAGATACGCAGTATTTT.

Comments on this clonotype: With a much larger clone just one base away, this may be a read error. CDR3: CPSRPDTDNSPLHF. The DNA of the CDR3 is TGTCCCAGCAGACCGGACACCGATAATTCACCCCTCCACTTT. This chain uses TRBV7-9 with TRBJ1-6, with TRBD1 as a possible D gene (5 bases). Looked up from germline, CDR1 is SEHNR and CDR2 is FQNEAQ (reference sequence). The CDR3 is 14 residues long.

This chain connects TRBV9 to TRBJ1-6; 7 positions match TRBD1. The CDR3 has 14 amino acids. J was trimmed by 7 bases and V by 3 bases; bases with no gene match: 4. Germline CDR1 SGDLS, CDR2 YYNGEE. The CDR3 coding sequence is TGTGCCAGCAGCGGACAGGGACTAAATTCACCCCTCCACTTT. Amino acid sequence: CASSGQGLNSPLHF.

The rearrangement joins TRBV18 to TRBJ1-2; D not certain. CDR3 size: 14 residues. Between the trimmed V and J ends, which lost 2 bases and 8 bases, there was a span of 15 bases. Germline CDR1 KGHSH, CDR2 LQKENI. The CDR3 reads CASSPEGKWRGYTF. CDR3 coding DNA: TGTGCCAGCTCACCAGAAGGCAAATGGAGGGGCTACACCTTC.

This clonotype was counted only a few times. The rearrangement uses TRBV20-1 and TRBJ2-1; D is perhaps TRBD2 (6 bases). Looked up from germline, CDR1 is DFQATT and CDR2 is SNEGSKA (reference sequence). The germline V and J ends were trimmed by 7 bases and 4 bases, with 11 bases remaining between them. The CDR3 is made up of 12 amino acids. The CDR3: CSGLALYNEQFF. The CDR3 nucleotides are TGCAGTGGTCTAGCGCTATACAATGAGCAGTTCTTC.